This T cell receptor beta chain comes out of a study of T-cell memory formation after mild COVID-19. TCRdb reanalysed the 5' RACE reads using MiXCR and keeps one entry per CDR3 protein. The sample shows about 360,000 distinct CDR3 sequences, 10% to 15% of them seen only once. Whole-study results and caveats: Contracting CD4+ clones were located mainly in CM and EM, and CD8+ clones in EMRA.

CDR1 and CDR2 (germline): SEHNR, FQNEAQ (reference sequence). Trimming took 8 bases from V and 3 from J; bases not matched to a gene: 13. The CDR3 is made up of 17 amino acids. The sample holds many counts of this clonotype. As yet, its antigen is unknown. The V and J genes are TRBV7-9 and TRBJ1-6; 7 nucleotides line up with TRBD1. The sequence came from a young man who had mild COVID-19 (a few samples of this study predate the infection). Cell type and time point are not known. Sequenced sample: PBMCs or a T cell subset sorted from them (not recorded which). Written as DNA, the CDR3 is TGTGCCAGCCGCCGCCCCACAGGGGCCGACTATAATTCACCCCTCCACTTT. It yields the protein CASRRPTGADYNSPLHF.